This TCR beta chain was identified in a study of blood T cell repertoires in COVID-19. At the level of the study: Sites in the United States, Italy and Spain provided acute and convalescent COVID-19 samples. The cDNA or gDNA used as material had been derived from T cells, B-cell-depleted T cells, or PBMCs.

Trimming left V 7 bases short and J 3 bases short, with 19 bases between. CDR1 SGHRS and CDR2 YFSETQ come from the germline V gene. The CDR3 is 15 residues long. Original handling: From reference gene primer amplification, estimates of nucleated cell counts were derived. Profiling relied on immunoSEQ multiplex PCR, and the TCRdb table lists in-frame clones only, not all of them. V and J calls and clone size come straight from that table; D and trimming were deduced from the DNA. The repertoire has over 120,000 clones, roughly 80% of them found once; the top ten carry approximately 5%. What was sequenced was peripheral blood. This chain joins TRBV5-1 and TRBJ2-5, with TRBD1 as a possible D gene (6 bases). The source is a human donor in a cohort sampled during active COVID-19. CDR3 coding DNA: TGCGCCAGCGGGTACACAGGGAAGGAGAAAGAGACCCAGTACTTC. As protein: CASGYTGKEKETQYF.